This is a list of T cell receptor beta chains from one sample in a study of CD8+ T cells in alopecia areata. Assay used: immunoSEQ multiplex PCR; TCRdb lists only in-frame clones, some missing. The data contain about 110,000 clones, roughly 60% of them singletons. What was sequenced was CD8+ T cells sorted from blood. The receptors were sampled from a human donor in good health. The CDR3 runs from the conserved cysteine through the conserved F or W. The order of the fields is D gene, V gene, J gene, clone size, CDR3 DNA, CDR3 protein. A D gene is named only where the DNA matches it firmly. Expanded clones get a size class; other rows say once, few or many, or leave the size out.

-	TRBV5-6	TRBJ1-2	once	TGTGCCAGCAGCCTCGGGACGGCTAACTATGGCTACACCTTC	CASSLGTANYGYTF
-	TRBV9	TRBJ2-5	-	TGTGCCAGCAGCGTAGGCGGGGGCCGAGAGACCCAGTACTTC	CASSVGGGRETQYF
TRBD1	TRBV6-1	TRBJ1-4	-	TGTGCCAGCAATACAGGGGAGAATGAAAAACTGTTTTTT	CASNTGENEKLFF
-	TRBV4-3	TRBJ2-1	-	TGCGCCAGCAGCCCTCAAGGGGGGGACAGCCCGCCGCAGTTCTTC	CASSPQGGDSPPQFF
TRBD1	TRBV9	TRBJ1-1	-	TGTGCCAGCAGCGTAGCTTCGGACAGGGAGGACACTGAAGCTTTCTTT	CASSVASDREDTEAFF
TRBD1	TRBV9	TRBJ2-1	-	TGTGCCAGCAGCGTAGCGGACAGGATATACAATGAGCAGTTCTTC	CASSVADRIYNEQFF
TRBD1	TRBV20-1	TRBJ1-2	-	TGCAGTGTCCAGGGGGACGGCTACACCTTC	CSVQGDGYTF
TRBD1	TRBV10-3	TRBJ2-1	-	TGTGCCATCAGTGATTCCTCTACCCCCACGGGACAGGCTAACTACAATGAGCAGTTCTTC	CAISDSSTPTGQANYNEQFF
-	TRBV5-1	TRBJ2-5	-	TGCGCCAGCAGCTTGGGGTCCGGGCCTCAAGAGACCCAGTACTTC	CASSLGSGPQETQYF
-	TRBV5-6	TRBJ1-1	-	TGTGCCAGCAGCTTGGTTGGCATGAACACTGAAGCTTTCTTT	CASSLVGMNTEAFF
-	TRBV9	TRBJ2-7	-	TGTGCCAGCAGCGTAGGTCCATCCATGAACTACGAGCAGTACTTC	CASSVGPSMNYEQYF
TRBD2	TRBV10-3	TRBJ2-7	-	TGTGCCATCAGTGCGGGTTGGGGGGGTCGGTACGAGCAGTACTTC	CAISAGWGGRYEQYF
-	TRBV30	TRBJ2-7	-	TGTGCCTGGAGGGGTACCGGCTACGAGCAGTACTTC	CAWRGTGYEQYF
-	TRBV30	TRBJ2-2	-	TGTGCCTGGAGTGGGGGACGGTTCACCACCGGGGAGCTGTTTTTT	CAWSGGRFTTGELFF
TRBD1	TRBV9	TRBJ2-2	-	TGTGCCAGCACGTCAGGGGGCGAAGTATGGAACACCGGGGAGCTGTTTTTT	CASTSGGEVWNTGELFF
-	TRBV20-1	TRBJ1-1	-	TGCAGTGCTAGTTGGGGCACTGAAGCTTTCTTT	CSASWGTEAFF
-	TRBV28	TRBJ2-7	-	TGTGCCAGCAGTCCGATACTAGCACAGCAGTACTTC	CASSPILAQQYF
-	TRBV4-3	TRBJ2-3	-	TGCGCCAGCAGCCCGTACAGGGTCTCCATCACAGATACGCAGTATTTT	CASSPYRVSITDTQYF
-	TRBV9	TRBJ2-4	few	TGTGCCAGCAGCGTAGGAGGGGAGTCAATTCAGTACTTC	CASSVGGESIQYF
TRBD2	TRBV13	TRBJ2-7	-	TGTGCCAGCAGCTTAGGTCGAGCGGGGAGCATCTACGAGCAGTACTTC	CASSLGRAGSIYEQYF
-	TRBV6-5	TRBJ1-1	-	TGTGCCAGCAGTTACCGCTCTATCGGGACAAGGGAAGCTTTCTTT	CASSYRSIGTREAFF
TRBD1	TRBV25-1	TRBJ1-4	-	TGTGCCAGCAGTACTACAGGGGCGCGAGAAAAACTGTTTTTT	CASSTTGAREKLFF
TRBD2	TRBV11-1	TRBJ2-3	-	TGTGCCAGCAGCTCAACTAGCGGGGTCACAGATACGCAGTATTTT	CASSSTSGVTDTQYF
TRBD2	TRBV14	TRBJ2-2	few	TGTGCCAGCAGCCAAAGCATGACTAGCTTGAACACCGGGGAGCTGTTTTTT	CASSQSMTSLNTGELFF